This T cell receptor (beta chain) was captured by sequencing in a study of blood T cell repertoires in COVID-19 (dated by TCRdb to 2018 to 2021). With regard to the full study: Samples covering the acute and convalescent phases of COVID-19 were provided by collaborators in the United States, Italy and Spain. The material from the prospective study consisted of cDNA or gDNA derived from T cells, B-cell-depleted T cells, or PBMCs. Subjects who had been exposed to COVID-19, were actively infected with it, or had recovered from it provided the deeply sampled blood TCRbeta repertoires that made up the dataset. The repertoires were made available in a free public database intended to serve as a resource for research on the immune response to SARS-CoV-2. Samples were obtained from the ongoing ImmuneRACE study (first 160 participants) and from 1,254 subjects provided by 6 global collaborators. A de-identified subject ID, COVID-19 status, age in years and sex were almost always included in the sample metadata. HLA class I and class II types, where available, came from metadata supplied by the sample provider rather than from assay-based typing. Overall results and qualifications from the work: Clinical and demographic metadata were provided uncurated, with the amount varying by source and participant.

Concerning this clone: The specificity of this receptor is unknown. No much larger clonotype is one base removed from it; base qualities were not supplied.

The collaborating institutions used their own protocols to collect whole blood in K2EDTA tubes. Collaborator samples were shipped for TCRbeta analysis as frozen whole blood, isolated PBMCs, or DNA extracted from either sample type. CDR1 SGHRS and CDR2 YFSETQ are derived from the germline V gene. Reading from cysteine to phenylalanine, the CDR3 counts 16 amino acids. The retained sequence is limited to the CDR3, 48 bases, with the frame set at the first base. Trimmed from V: 2 bases; trimmed from J: 1 base; junction bases lacking a gene match: 2. TCRbeta CDR3 regions were amplified from genomic DNA using the immunoSEQ Assay, a bias-controlled multiplex PCR. The authors processed their data as follows. The number of nucleated cells in each sample was estimated by amplification of reference gene primers within the assay. To quantify the absolute abundance of each unique TCRbeta CDR3 rearrangement, sequence reads were collapsed and filtered. For each sample, productive Simpson clonality was calculated as the square root of Simpson's diversity index over productive rearrangements. What TCRdb holds here is the immuneACCESS table cut down to in-frame rearrangements. Part of the clones is not present; checked against another copy, under half of the missing clones reflect an unresolved V gene, and the others are unexplained. V and J calls and clone size are copied from that table; D and trimming were computed from the DNA. For this sample there are around 300,000 clones; 80% to 90% appear just once. Roughly 9.6% of the sample is in the top ten clones.

The origin of this receptor is a woman in her 70s with acute or convalescent COVID-19. The source material was peripheral blood. The chain employs TRBV5-1 and TRBJ2-2, and TRBD2 matches 10 of the central bases. The CDR3 region: CASSFRLAGNTGELFF. The sequenced DNA: TGCGCCAGCAGCTTCCGACTAGCGGGGAACACCGGGGAGCTGTTTTTT.